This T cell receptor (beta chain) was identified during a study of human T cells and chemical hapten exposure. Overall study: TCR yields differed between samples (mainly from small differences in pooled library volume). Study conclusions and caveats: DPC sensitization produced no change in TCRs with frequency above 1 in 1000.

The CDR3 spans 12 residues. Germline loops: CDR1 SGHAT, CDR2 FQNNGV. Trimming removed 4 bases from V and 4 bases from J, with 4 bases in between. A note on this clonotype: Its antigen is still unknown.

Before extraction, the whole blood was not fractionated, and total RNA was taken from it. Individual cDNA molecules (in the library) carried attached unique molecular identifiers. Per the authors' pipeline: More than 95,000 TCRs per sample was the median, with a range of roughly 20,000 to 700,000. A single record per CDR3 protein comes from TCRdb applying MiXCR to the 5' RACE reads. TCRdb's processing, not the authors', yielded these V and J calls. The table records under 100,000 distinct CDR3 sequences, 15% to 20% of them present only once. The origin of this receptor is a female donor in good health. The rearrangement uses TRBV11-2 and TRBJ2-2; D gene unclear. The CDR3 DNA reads TGTGCCAGCAGCTCGGGCACCGGGGAGCTGTTTTTT. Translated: CASSSGTGELFF.